A selection of T cell receptor beta chains follows, all from one sample in a study of shared clonotypes between healthy human individuals. Clones were read by immunoSEQ multiplex PCR, and TCRdb kept only the in-frame ones, dropping some. The sample has approximately 2.3 million clones; 90% to 95% are singletons. Sequencing was done on a sample of naive CD4+ T cells from PBMCs. Receptors originate from a man between 18 and 35 years old in good health. Some clones in this sample may be carry-over from other donors' samples. Both conserved end residues are part of each CDR3. D genes are given only for firm matches. Size is stated for part of the rows, as once, few or many counts, or as a class when the clone is expanded.

TRBV4-2	-	TRBD2	TRBJ2-3	CASSPPGTSGRAPGTDTQYF	TGTGCCAGCAGCCCGCCGGGGACTAGCGGGAGGGCCCCCGGCACAGATACGCAGTATTTT
TRBV27	once	-	TRBJ1-5	CASSLRPYSNQPQHF	TGTGCCAGCAGTTTAAGGCCCTATAGCAATCAGCCCCAGCATTTT
TRBV7-9	-	TRBD2	TRBJ2-3	CASSPPAGGPSTDTQYF	TGTGCCAGCAGCCCACCCGCGGGAGGGCCGAGTACAGATACGCAGTATTTT
TRBV19	-	-	TRBJ2-1	CASSIRGLVYNEQFF	TGTGCCAGTAGTATAAGGGGACTTGTCTACAATGAGCAGTTCTTC
TRBV6-4	-	-	TRBJ2-7	CASSDSTVEGGLVVSEQYF	TGTGCCAGCAGTGACTCGACTGTCGAAGGGGGGCTCGTAGTCAGCGAGCAGTACTTC
TRBV10-3	-	-	TRBJ2-1	CAISESGGSYNEQFF	TGTGCCATCAGTGAGTCAGGGGGCTCCTACAATGAGCAGTTCTTC
TRBV2	-	TRBD1	TRBJ1-1	CASSSTGGVTEAFF	TGTGCCAGCAGCTCAACAGGGGGCGTCACTGAAGCTTTCTTT
TRBV5-6	-	-	TRBJ2-7	CASTGGRLRSYEQYF	TGTGCCAGCACCGGCGGCAGGCTTCGCTCCTACGAGCAGTACTTC
TRBV15	-	-	TRBJ1-2	CATSRGPSTIYGYTF	TGTGCCACCAGCAGAGGCCCTAGTACTATCTATGGCTACACCTTC
TRBV6-5	once	-	TRBJ2-3	CASSPSGRIDTQYF	TGTGCCAGCAGTCCGTCGGGACGGATAGATACGCAGTATTTT